This TCR beta chain was recovered during a study of brain T cells in children with intractable seizures. The repertoire was sequenced with immunoSEQ multiplex PCR; TCRdb's copy has only in-frame clones and lacks some. Among under 400,000 clones listed, 93% were seen once. Study observations and caveats: Only CDR3 sequence similarity suggested viral specificity, without known HCMV serostatus.

The CDR3 spans 15 residues. V was shortened by 0 bases and J by 1 base, with 10 bases between the two germline ends. CDR1 is SGHRS and CDR2 is YFSETQ in the germline V gene. This clone was recorded once. The antigen is not known. Time point indicated: blood from clinic visit 5 months post-surgery; TSC patient then seizure free. Only cases whose brain tissue showed the highest T cell transcript signatures were sequenced. This rearrangement joins TRBV5-1 to TRBJ2-5; D ambiguous. The TCR originated in a boy younger than two with tuberous sclerosis and intractable seizures. This specimen consisted of peripheral blood, obtained about 5 months after surgery. In DNA, the CDR3 is TGCGCCAGCAGCTTGGAGCTCTCCCCCCAAGAGACCCAGTACTTC. It encodes CASSLELSPQETQYF. Based on the CDR3 plus reference TRBV5-1 and TRBJ2-5, the full variable domain is KAGVTQTPRYLIKTRGQQVTLSCSPISGHRSVSWYQQTPGQGLQFLFEYFSETQRNKGNFPGRFSGRQFSNSRSEMNVSTLELGDSALYLCASSLELSPQETQYFGPGTRLLVL.